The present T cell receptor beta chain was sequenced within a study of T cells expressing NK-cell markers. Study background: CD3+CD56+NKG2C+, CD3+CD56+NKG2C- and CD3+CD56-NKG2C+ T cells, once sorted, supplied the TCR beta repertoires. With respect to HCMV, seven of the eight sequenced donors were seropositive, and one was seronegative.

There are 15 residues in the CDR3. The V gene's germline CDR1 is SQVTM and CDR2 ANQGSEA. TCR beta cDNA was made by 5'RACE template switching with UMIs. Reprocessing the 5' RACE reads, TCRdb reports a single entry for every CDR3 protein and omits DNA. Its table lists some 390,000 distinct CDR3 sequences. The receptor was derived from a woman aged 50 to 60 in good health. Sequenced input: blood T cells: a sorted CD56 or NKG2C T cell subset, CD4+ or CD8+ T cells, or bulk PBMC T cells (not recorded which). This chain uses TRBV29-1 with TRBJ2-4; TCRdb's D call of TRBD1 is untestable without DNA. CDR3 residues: CSVAQGSFTKNIQYF.